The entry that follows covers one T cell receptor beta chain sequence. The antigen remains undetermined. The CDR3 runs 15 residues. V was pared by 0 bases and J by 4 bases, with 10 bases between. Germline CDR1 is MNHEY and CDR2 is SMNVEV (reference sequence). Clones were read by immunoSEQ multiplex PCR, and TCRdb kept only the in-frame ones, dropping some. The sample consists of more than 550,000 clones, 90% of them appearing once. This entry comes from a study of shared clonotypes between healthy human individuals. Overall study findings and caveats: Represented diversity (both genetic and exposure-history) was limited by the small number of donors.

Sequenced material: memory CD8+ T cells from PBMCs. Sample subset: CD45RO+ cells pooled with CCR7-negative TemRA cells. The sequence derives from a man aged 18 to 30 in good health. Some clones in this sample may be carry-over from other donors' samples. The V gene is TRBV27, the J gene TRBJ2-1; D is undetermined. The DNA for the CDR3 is TGTGCCAGCAGTTTATCCCCGGGCTTTTACAATGAGCAGTTCTTC. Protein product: CASSLSPGFYNEQFF.